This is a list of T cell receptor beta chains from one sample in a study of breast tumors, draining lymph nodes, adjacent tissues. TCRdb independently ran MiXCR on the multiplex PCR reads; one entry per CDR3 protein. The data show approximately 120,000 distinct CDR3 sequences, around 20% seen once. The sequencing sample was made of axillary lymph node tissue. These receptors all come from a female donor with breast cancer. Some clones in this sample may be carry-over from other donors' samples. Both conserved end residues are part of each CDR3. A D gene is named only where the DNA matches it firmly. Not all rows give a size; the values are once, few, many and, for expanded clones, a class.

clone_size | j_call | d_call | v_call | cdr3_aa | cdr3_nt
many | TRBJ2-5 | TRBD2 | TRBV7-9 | CASSLGVVAGQETQYF | TGTGCCAGCAGCTTAGGGGTTGTAGCGGGCCAAGAGACCCAGTACTTC
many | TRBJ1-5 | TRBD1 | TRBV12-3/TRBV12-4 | CASSPSTGSQPQHF | TGTGCCAGCAGTCCCTCGACAGGGAGTCAGCCCCAGCATTTT
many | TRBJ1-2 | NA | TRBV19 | CASSIQGWDGYTF | TGTGCCAGTAGTATACAGGGTTGGGATGGCTACACCTTC
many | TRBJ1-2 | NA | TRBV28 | CASGKDSYGYTF | TGTGCCAGCGGAAAGGACAGCTATGGCTACACCTTC
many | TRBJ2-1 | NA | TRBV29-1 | CSVIAGLNNNEQFF | TGCAGCGTAATAGCAGGACTCAATAACAATGAGCAGTTCTTC
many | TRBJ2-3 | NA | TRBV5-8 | CASSLWEGGTDTQYF | TGTGCCAGCAGCTTGTGGGAAGGGGGCACAGATACGCAGTATTTT
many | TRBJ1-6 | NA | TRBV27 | CASSPLLTVMSNSPLHF | TGTGCCAGCAGTCCACTCCTCACGGTAATGAGTAATTCACCCCTCCACTTT
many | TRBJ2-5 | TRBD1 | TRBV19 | CASSIGQGMETQYF | TGTGCCAGTAGTATCGGACAGGGTATGGAGACCCAGTACTTC
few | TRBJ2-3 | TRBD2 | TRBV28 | CASSSASSGSTDTQYF | TGTGCCAGCAGTTCCGCCTCTAGCGGGAGTACAGATACGCAGTATTTT
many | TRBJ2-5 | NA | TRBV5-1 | CASSLATGEGWETQYF | TGCGCCAGCAGCTTGGCCACGGGAGAGGGTTGGGAGACCCAGTACTTC
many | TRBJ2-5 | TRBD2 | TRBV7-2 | CASSLASGTIQETQYF | TGTGCCAGCAGCTTAGCATCCGGGACTATTCAAGAGACCCAGTACTTC
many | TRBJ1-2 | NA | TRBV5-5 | CASTQGRNINYGYTF | TGTGCCAGCACCCAGGGGCGGAACATAAACTATGGCTACACCTTC
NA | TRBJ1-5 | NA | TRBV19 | CASSIGGNMGNQPQHF | TGTGCCAGTAGTATCGGGGGTAATATGGGCAATCAGCCCCAGCATTTT
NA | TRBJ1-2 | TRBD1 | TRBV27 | CASSFRGRNYGYTF | TGTGCCAGCAGTTTCAGGGGGCGGAACTATGGCTACACCTTC
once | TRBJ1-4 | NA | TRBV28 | CASNHPGVIDEKLFF | TGTGCCAGCAACCATCCGGGGGTAATAGATGAAAAACTGTTTTTT
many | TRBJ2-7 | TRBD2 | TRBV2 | CASRTSGSPEQYF | TGTGCCAGCAGGACTAGCGGGTCACCCGAGCAGTACTTC
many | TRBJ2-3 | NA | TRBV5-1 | CASSLGGRSGADTQYF | TGCGCCAGCAGCTTGGGAGGGCGATCTGGGGCGGATACGCAGTATTTT
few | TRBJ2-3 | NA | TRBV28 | CASSSPFVRTFREIRTDTQYF | TGTGCCAGCAGTTCCCCCTTTGTACGGACCTTCCGGGAAATTCGCACAGATACGCAGTATTTT
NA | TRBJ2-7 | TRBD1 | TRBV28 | CASSSVRDSLGEQYF | TGTGCCAGCAGTAGCGTCCGGGACAGCCTTGGGGAGCAGTACTTC
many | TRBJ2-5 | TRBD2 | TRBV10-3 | CAISPGGGRETQYF | TGTGCCATTTCCCCCGGGGGGGGCAGAGAGACCCAGTACTTC
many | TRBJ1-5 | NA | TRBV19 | CATAGTRDQPQHF | TGTGCCACCGCCGGGACAAGGGATCAGCCCCAGCATTTT
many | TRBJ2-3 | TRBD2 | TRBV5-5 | CASSLFERGRTDTQYF | TGTGCCAGCAGCTTGTTTGAGCGGGGCCGCACAGATACGCAGTATTTT
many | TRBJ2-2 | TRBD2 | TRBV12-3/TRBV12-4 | CASSTTLAGMNTGELFF | TGTGCCAGCAGTACCACGCTAGCGGGGATGAACACCGGGGAGCTGTTTTTT
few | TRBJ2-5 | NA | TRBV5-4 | CASTRSAGQETQYF | TGTGCCAGCACCCGAAGCGCGGGCCAAGAGACCCAGTACTTC
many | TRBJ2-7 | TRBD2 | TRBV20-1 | CSASLKLAGAPPYEQYF | TGCAGTGCTAGTCTTAAACTAGCGGGAGCCCCCCCCTACGAGCAGTACTTC
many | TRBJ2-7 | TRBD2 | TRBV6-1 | CASTPIAGGPDF | TGTGCCAGCACCCCCATAGCGGGAGGGCCCGACTTC
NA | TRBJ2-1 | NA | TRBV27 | CAGSVYRDFSYNEQFF | TGTGCCGGCAGTGTCTACAGGGATTTCTCCTACAATGAGCAGTTCTTC
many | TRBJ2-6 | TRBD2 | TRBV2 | CASSEASGSVGANVLTF | TGTGCCAGCAGTGAGGCTAGCGGGTCGGTTGGGGCCAACGTCCTGACTTTC
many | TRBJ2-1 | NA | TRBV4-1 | CASSDRIGINEQFF | TGCGCCAGCAGCGACCGTATCGGGATCAATGAGCAGTTCTTC
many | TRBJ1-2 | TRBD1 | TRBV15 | CATSRAPTGYGYTF | TGTGCCACCAGCAGAGCTCCGACAGGGTATGGCTACACCTTC
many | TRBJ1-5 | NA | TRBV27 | CASSLVRGINQPQHF | TGTGCCAGCAGTTTAGTCAGGGGTATCAATCAGCCCCAGCATTTT
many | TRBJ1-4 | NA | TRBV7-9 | CASSFASSLTNEKLFF | TGTGCCAGCAGCTTCGCTTCCTCGCTAACTAATGAAAAACTGTTTTTT
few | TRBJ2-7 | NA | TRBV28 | CASSSRGGELRYEQYF | TGTGCCAGCAGTTCCCGAGGGGGGGAACTTCGATACGAGCAGTACTTC
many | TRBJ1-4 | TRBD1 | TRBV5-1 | CASSFRQGNEKLFF | TGCGCCAGCAGCTTCAGACAGGGTAATGAAAAACTGTTTTTT
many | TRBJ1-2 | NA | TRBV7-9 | CASSSPDTYGYTF | TGTGCCAGCAGCTCCCCGGACACCTATGGCTACACCTTC
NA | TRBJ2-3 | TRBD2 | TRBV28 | CATVQLAGGVKQYF | TGTGCCACCGTACAACTAGCGGGAGGAGTAAAGCAGTATTTT
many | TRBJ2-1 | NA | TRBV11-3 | CASGTGSASYNEQFF | TGTGCCAGCGGCACAGGTAGCGCCTCCTACAATGAGCAGTTCTTC
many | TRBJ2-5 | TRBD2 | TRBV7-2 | CASSLMRGSGSLQTQYF | TGTGCCAGCAGCTTAATGAGAGGGAGCGGGAGTCTCCAGACCCAGTACTTC
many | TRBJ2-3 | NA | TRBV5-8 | CASSLASPDTQYF | TGTGCCAGCAGCTTGGCATCCCCAGATACGCAGTATTTT
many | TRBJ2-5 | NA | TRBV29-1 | CSVTAQGNQETQYF | TGCAGCGTCACTGCACAGGGAAACCAAGAGACCCAGTACTTC
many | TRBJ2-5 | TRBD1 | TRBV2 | CASERDRQQETQYF | TGTGCCAGCGAGAGGGACAGACAGCAAGAGACCCAGTACTTC
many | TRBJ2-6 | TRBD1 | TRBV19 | CASSDRAGANVLTF | TGTGCCAGTAGCGACAGGGCTGGGGCCAACGTCCTGACTTTC